The 20 T cell receptor beta chains listed next were all sequenced from one sample in a study of regulatory T cells in long-lasting Graves disease. Noted time point: newly diagnosed GD, antithyroid drugs for less than 3 months. Following extraction of RNA from PBMCs, that RNA was used to make the TCR library. Arm-PCR with iRepertoire HTBI primers amplified the CDR3 regions for these TCR beta libraries. TCRdb reprocessed the multiplex PCR reads via MiXCR and lists one record per CDR3 protein. The table has hundreds of thousands of distinct CDR3 sequences, 16% seen once. Separately, the same data were catalogued under a study of T cells in Graves' hyperthyroidism and ophthalmopathy.

The specimen comprised peripheral blood mononuclear cells (PBMCs), sampled at new diagnosis, from a patient treated with antithyroid drugs. The receptors were sampled from a man in his forties or fifties with Graves disease.

This clonotype was observed a handful of times. The gene calls are TRBV4-1 and TRBJ2-7; 7 positions match TRBD1. The trim removed 4 bases at V and 0 bases at J, leaving 3 bases unmatched. Germline loops: CDR1 MGHRA, CDR2 YSYEKL. The CDR3 sequence is 14 residues long. The CDR3 is CASSPWDSSYEQYF. In nucleotides, the CDR3 is TGCGCCAGCAGCCCATGGGACAGCTCCTACGAGCAGTACTTC.

This clonotype showed up many times. This sequence joins TRBV27 and TRBJ1-1; D unresolved. This CDR3 is built from 13 residues. V was cut by 2 bases and J by 7 bases, with 11 bases left in between. From germline, CDR1 is MNHEY and CDR2 SMNVEV (reference sequence). Here the CDR3 reads CASSLIGPDEAFF. The CDR3 DNA reads TGTGCCAGCAGTTTAATTGGGCCAGATGAAGCTTTCTTT.

The rearrangement uses TRBV11-2 and TRBJ2-1; D gene ambiguous. The length of the CDR3 is 15 residues. CDR1 is SGHAT and CDR2 is FQNNGV in the germline V gene. Trimming cost V 5 bases and J 4 bases, with 15 bases left between them. The CDR3 protein is CASSPRRLNYNEQFF. The CDR3 bases are TGTGCCAGCAGCCCCCGACGGCTCAATTACAATGAGCAGTTCTTC. The variable domain in full, completed from reference TRBV11-2 and TRBJ2-1, reads EAGVAQSPRYKIIEKRQSVAFWCNPISGHATLYWYQQILGQGPKLLIQFQNNGVVDDSQLPKDRFSAERLKGVDSTLKIQPAKLEDSAVYLCASSPRRLNYNEQFFGPGTRLTVL.

This clonotype was seen at least ten times. The chain employs TRBV18 and TRBJ1-1, with 9 bases aligning to TRBD1. CDR1 KGHSH and CDR2 LQKENI come from the germline V gene. The CDR3 is 15 residues long. The junction had 7 bases not matched to a gene; V was cut back by 3 bases and J by 5 bases. The CDR3 bases are TGTGCCAGCTCACCGGGACAGGGAAGTGATACTGAAGCTTTCTTT. Residues: CASSPGQGSDTEAFF. Supplemented by reference TRBV18 and TRBJ1-1, the full variable domain reads NAGVMQNPRHLVRRRGQEARLRCSPMKGHSHVYWYRQLPEEGLKFMVYLQKENIIDESGMPKERFSAEFPKEGPSILRIQQVVRGDSAAYFCASSPGQGSDTEAFFGQGTRLTVV.

The table lists this clonotype with many counts. The J gene is TRBJ2-7, the V gene TRBV30; no reliable D call. The CDR3 runs to 12 residues. V was shortened by 3 bases and J by 0 bases, with 6 bases between the two germline ends. Germline V gene data show CDR1 as GTSNPN and CDR2 as SVGIG (reference sequence). As DNA, the CDR3 is TGTGCCTGGAGCAGCCTCTCCTACGAGCAGTACTTC. Translated, it gives CAWSSLSYEQYF.

Only one count was recorded for this clonotype. A far larger clone is off by one base, so a read error is likely. The rearrangement links TRBV12-3 or TRBV12-4 to TRBJ2-1; 10 bases fit TRBD2. The J segment lost 11 bases and the V segment lost 6 bases, leaving 19 bases of the junction unmatched. The CDR3 totals 17 residues. The CDR3 protein is CASRRSFLAGVNYKQFF. For the CDR3, the DNA is TGTGCCAGCAGACGATCCTTTCTAGCGGGGGTAAACTATAAGCAGTTCTTC.

A note on this clonotype: This may be a read error, as it is one base from a much larger clone. This chain uses TRBV7-2 with TRBJ2-7; D call uncertain. The CDR3 contains 13 residues. Germline V lookup: CDR1 SGHTA, CDR2 FQGNSA. CDR3 loop: CAGSRSTGLEQYF. The CDR3 region has the DNA TGTGCCGGCAGCCGTAGCACCGGGCTCGAGCAGTACTTC.

Here the CDR3 reads CASSKGQFYEQYF. For the CDR3, the DNA is TGTGCCAGCAGTAAGGGACAATTCTACGAGCAGTACTTC. The V and J genes are TRBV27 and TRBJ2-7; maybe TRBD1 (6 bases). V was trimmed by 5 bases and J by 3 bases, leaving 11 bases between them. This CDR3 is built from 13 residues. Germline V lookup: CDR1 MNHEY, CDR2 SMNVEV (reference sequence).

The table lists this clonotype with many counts. This chain links TRBV11-2 with TRBJ2-2; D is unresolved. CDR1 and CDR2 from the germline V gene are SGHAT and FQNNGV. There are 18 residues in the CDR3. The V gene lost 0 bases and the J gene lost 6 bases, with 20 bases spanning the gap. For the CDR3, the DNA is TGTGCCAGCAGCTTAGAGGGATGGGTCGTGCGTCCCCCCGGGGAGCTGTTTTTT. Its translation is CASSLEGWVVRPPGELFF.

At least ten counts were recorded for this clonotype. The CDR3 DNA reads TGCGCCACCTCCCTCTCGGGACAGGGAAACACCGGGGAGCTGTTTTTT. Translated, it gives CATSLSGQGNTGELFF. This rearrangement joins TRBV5-1 to TRBJ2-2, with 9 bases aligning to TRBD1. The V gene's germline CDR1 is SGHRS and CDR2 YFSETQ. The trim removed 9 bases at V and 2 bases at J, leaving 11 bases unmatched. CDR3 length equals 16 residues.

Many counts were recorded for this clonotype. The chain recombines TRBV5-1 with TRBJ2-1; no definite D call. This CDR3 has 13 residues. Germline CDR1 SGHRS, CDR2 YFSETQ. The V and J ends lost 2 bases and 2 bases respectively, with 5 bases between them. The CDR3 protein is CASSFFTYNEQFF. In nucleotides, the CDR3 is TGCGCCAGCAGCTTCTTTACCTACAATGAGCAGTTCTTC.

Ten or more counts support this clonotype. The rearrangement uses TRBV5-1 and TRBJ1-3; D ambiguous. The CDR3 totals 13 residues. From germline, CDR1 is SGHRS and CDR2 YFSETQ. V lost 7 bases and J 2 bases, leaving 10 bases between the germline ends. The CDR3, as DNA: TGCGCCAGCCGGAGGGAGGCTGGAAACACCATATATTTT. It is translated as CASRREAGNTIYF.

This clonotype came up a few times. The V call is TRBV9, the J call TRBJ2-2; 8 nucleotides match TRBD2. J lost 5 bases, V lost 4 bases, and 7 bases had no gene match. The CDR3 spans 15 residues. Per germline, CDR1 SGDLS and CDR2 YYNGEE. The DNA for the CDR3 is TGTGCCAGCAGCACCCGGGGGGGAGGGACCGGGGAGCTGTTTTTT. This translates into CASSTRGGGTGELFF.

This clonotype was counted ten times or more. DNA of the CDR3: TGCGCCAGCAGCTTGGCCCTAGAAGGACAGATATACGAGCAGTACTTC. Translating gives CASSLALEGQIYEQYF. This rearrangement joins TRBV5-1 to TRBJ2-7; the D gene is possibly TRBD1 (6 bases). V was clipped by 0 bases and J by 4 bases, with 17 bases between them. This CDR3 contains 16 residues. Germline-derived CDR1 and CDR2 are SGHRS and YFSETQ.

This clonotype was seen at least ten times. The chain recombines TRBV15 with TRBJ1-3, with D perhaps TRBD1 (5 bases). CDR1 and CDR2 from the germline V gene are LNHNV and YYDKDF (reference sequence). Trimming took off 0 bases at V and 4 bases at J, with 10 bases between the two ends. The CDR3 totals 15 residues. CDR3 bases: TGTGCCACCAGCAGAGATCAGGGCGGGGGAAACACCATATATTTT. This sequence encodes CATSRDQGGGNTIYF. Full variable domain (outside the CDR3, taken from reference TRBV15 and TRBJ1-3): DAMVIQNPRYQVTQFGKPVTLSCSQTLNHNVMYWYQQKSSQAPKLLFHYYDKDFNNEADTPDNFQSRRPNTSFCFLDIRSPGLGDTAMYLCATSRDQGGGNTIYFGEGSWLTVV.

This clonotype appeared a few times. The chain links TRBV5-4 to TRBJ2-2; 7 bases match TRBD2. Germline CDR1 SGHNT, CDR2 YYREEE (reference sequence). This CDR3 region has 16 residues. V trimming: 4 bases; J trimming: 4 bases; junction bases outside the gene matches: 10. The CDR3 is CASSAVQLAFTGELFF. The CDR3 DNA follows: TGTGCCAGCAGCGCCGTTCAACTAGCGTTCACCGGGGAGCTGTTTTTT.

This clonotype was observed at least ten times. This sequence joins TRBV15 and TRBJ2-3; a weak D match, TRBD1 (6 bases). Germline V CDR1 and CDR2: LNHNV, YYDKDF (reference sequence). The CDR3 is 15 amino acids. Deletions cut 0 bases from V and 1 base from J, with 8 bases between. DNA of the CDR3: TGTGCCACCAGCAGAGAACAGGGCGGCACAGATACGCAGTATTTT. Its translation is CATSREQGGTDTQYF.

This clonotype was recorded at least ten times. The rearrangement uses TRBV18 and TRBJ2-5; D is ambiguous. CDR1 is KGHSH, CDR2 LQKENI, per germline. V was cut by 0 bases and J by 5 bases, with 10 bases left in between. This CDR3 spans 14 amino acids. CDR3 sequence reads: CASSPPTLRETQYF. The CDR3 DNA reads TGTGCCAGCTCACCACCAACACTGAGGGAGACCCAGTACTTC.

This clonotype was recorded at least ten times. This chain connects TRBV5-1 to TRBJ2-7; a weak D match, TRBD1 (6 bases). The germline V and J ends were trimmed by 0 bases and 3 bases, with 13 bases remaining between them. This CDR3 spans 15 amino acids. CDR1 and CDR2 (germline): SGHRS, YFSETQ. CDR3 loop: CASSLGSTGLYEQYF. The CDR3 DNA reads as TGCGCCAGCAGCTTGGGGTCGACAGGCCTCTACGAGCAGTACTTC.

This chain uses TRBV28 with TRBJ1-2, with TRBD1 matching 7 bases. After removal of 2 bases from V and 10 bases from J, the junction contained 10 bases not matched to a gene. This CDR3 spans 14 amino acids. Germline CDR1 is MDHEN and CDR2 is SYDVKM. CDR3 protein: CASSLAGTVYSYTF. The CDR3, as DNA: TGTGCCAGCAGTTTAGCCGGGACAGTGTATTCCTACACCTTC.